This T cell receptor (beta chain) was found in a study of T cells in Graves' hyperthyroidism and ophthalmopathy. Notes on the study in general: Model output signaled ophthalmopathy a median approximately 6.2 months ahead of onset.

Remarks on this clonotype: Its antigen is unknown.

The source material, RNA transcripts, was used to amplify TCR beta CDR3 regions. First-round RT-PCR of the TCR CDR3 relied on the HTBI primer set. Each CDR3 protein gets one entry after TCRdb re-called the multiplex PCR reads with MiXCR. The profile shows about 260,000 distinct CDR3 sequences, 22% of them singletons. V was clipped by 2 bases and J by 8 bases; unmatched bases: 17. This CDR3 has 17 amino acids. Germline V gene data show CDR1 as MNHEY and CDR2 as SVGEGT. The chain joins TRBV6-2 or TRBV6-3 to TRBJ1-2; 7 nucleotides agree with TRBD1. This sequence originates from a man aged 25-45 years with Graves' ophthalmopathy. Sequences were obtained from blood. The CDR3 nucleotides are TGTGCCAGCAGTTACGGACAGTACACCGGGACAGCTGGGGGCTACACCTTC. Residues: CASSYGQYTGTAGGYTF.